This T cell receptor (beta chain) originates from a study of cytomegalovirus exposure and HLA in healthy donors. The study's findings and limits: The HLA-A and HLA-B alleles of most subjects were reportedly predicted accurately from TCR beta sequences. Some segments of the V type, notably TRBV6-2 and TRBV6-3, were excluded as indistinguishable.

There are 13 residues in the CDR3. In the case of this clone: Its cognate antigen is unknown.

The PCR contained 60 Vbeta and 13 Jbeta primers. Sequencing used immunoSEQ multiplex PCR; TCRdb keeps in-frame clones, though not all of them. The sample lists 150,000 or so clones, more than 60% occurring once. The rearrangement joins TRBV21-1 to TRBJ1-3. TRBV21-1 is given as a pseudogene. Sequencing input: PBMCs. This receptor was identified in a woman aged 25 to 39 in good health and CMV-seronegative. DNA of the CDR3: TGTGCCAGCAGCAAGGTAGCTGGAAACACCATATATTTT. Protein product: CASSKVAGNTIYF.